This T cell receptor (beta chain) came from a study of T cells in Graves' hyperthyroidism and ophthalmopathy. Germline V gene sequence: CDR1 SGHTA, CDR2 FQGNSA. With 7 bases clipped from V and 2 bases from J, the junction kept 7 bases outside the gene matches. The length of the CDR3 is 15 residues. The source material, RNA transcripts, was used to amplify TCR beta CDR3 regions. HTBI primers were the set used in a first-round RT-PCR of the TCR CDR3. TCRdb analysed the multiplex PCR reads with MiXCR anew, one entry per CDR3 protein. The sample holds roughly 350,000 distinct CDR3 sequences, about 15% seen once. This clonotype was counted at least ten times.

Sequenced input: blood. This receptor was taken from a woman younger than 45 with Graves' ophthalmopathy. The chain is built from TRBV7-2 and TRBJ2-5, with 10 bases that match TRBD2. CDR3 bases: TGTGCCAGCAACAGCGGGGGGGCCTGGCAAGAGACCCAGTACTTC. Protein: CASNSGGAWQETQYF.